This T cell receptor beta chain was captured by sequencing in a study of blood T cells in healthy people across ages. The wider study: Every two T cells gave about one barcoded beta molecule via template switching. Study-level points and caveats: Significant beta diversity loss was already apparent by age roughly 40, declining roughly linearly.

With a J-beta primer mix and a sample-barcoded 5' primer, a second PCR ran about 7 to 11 cycles. MiXCR, run by TCRdb on the 5' RACE reads, gives a single entry per CDR3 protein. The sample lists approximately 1,000,000 distinct CDR3 sequences, more than 30% occurring once. V shed 0 bases and J shed 2 bases, with 18 bases lying between them. Germline CDR1 is LGHDT and CDR2 is YNNKEL (reference sequence). The CDR3 runs 18 residues. Details on this clonotype: Its antigen remains unknown.

The TCR was taken from a man between 18 and 29 years old in good health. Sequenced: blood. This chain connects TRBV3-1 to TRBJ2-3, with D unclear. CDR3 bases: TGTGCCAGCAGCCAAGATGTCGCTAGGTGGGGATTCACAGATACGCAGTATTTT. Amino acid sequence: CASSQDVARWGFTDTQYF.